This is a list of T cell receptor beta chains from one sample in a study of cytomegalovirus exposure and HLA in healthy donors. Generated by immunoSEQ multiplex PCR, the TCRdb table keeps only in-frame clones and is missing some. Of approximately 120,000 clones listed, about 81% are singletons. The source material was PBMCs. The receptors shown here come from a woman aged 25-40 years in good health and CMV-seronegative. CDR3s include the opening cysteine and the closing phenylalanine or tryptophan. D genes are given only for firm matches. Not all rows give a size; the values are once, few, many and, for expanded clones, a class.

TGTGCCAGCAGTCCTGGGACTAGCGGGTTGTACGAGCAGTACTTC,CASSPGTSGLYEQYF,TRBJ2-7,TRBD2,TRBV27,.
TGTGCCAGCAGCCCAAAGCTGGGGGACAGGGACTACGAGCAGTACTTC,CASSPKLGDRDYEQYF,TRBJ2-7,TRBD1,TRBV7-9,.
TGTGCCATCAGTAGCACAGAAACCTACGAGCAGTACTTC,CAISSTETYEQYF,TRBJ2-7,.,TRBV10-3,.
TGTGCCAGCAGCTTAGGGGGGCAGGAGACCCAGTACTTC,CASSLGGQETQYF,TRBJ2-5,.,TRBV11-2,.
TGTGCCAGCAGCGCACCCTCGGGGAGTCTCGCCGGGGAGCTGTTTTTT,CASSAPSGSLAGELFF,TRBJ2-2,.,TRBV9,.
TGTGCCAGCAGTTTAGCCAGCCCCGCCCCAGGGTACTACAATGAGCAGTTCTTC,CASSLASPAPGYYNEQFF,TRBJ2-1,.,TRBV27,.
TGTGCCAGCAGCTTAGTTGACAGTACCTCTGGGGCCAACGTCCTGACTTTC,CASSLVDSTSGANVLTF,TRBJ2-6,.,TRBV13,.
TGTGCCTGGAGCAGGGGAGCCCGCCGCACAGATACGCAGTATTTT,CAWSRGARRTDTQYF,TRBJ2-3,.,TRBV30,.
TGTGCCAGCAGCTCGCAACCGGGACAGGGTTTTGCGTACGAGCAGTACTTC,CASSSQPGQGFAYEQYF,TRBJ2-7,TRBD1,TRBV7-9,.
TGTGCCAGCAGCCTGGACTACGAGCAGTACTTC,CASSLDYEQYF,TRBJ2-7,.,TRBV5-6,.
TGCGCCAGCAGCTTGAGGCTAGTCACCGGGGAGCTGTTTTTT,CASSLRLVTGELFF,TRBJ2-2,.,TRBV5-1,few
TGTGCCACCAGCACCACGGGGGGGCCCGAAGAGACCCAGTACTTC,CATSTTGGPEETQYF,TRBJ2-5,TRBD2,TRBV15,once
TGTGCCAGCAGTTTATCCTCCTCCAAACTAGCGGGGGGGCACAATGAGCAGTTCTTC,CASSLSSSKLAGGHNEQFF,TRBJ2-1,TRBD2,TRBV27,.
TGCGCCAGCAGCCCGGACGGGGGGGTTTCACCCCTCCACTTT,CASSPDGGVSPLHF,TRBJ1-6,.,TRBV4-1,.
TGCGCCAGCAGCGAGACAGGGGGCACAAGGCTCAACACAGATACGCAGTATTTT,CASSETGGTRLNTDTQYF,TRBJ2-3,TRBD1,TRBV5-1,.
TGTGCCAGCAGCGTAGGACTAGCGGGAGGCAATGAGCAGTTCTTC,CASSVGLAGGNEQFF,TRBJ2-1,TRBD2,TRBV9,few
TGTGCCAGCAGTGAACCGGGACTCTATGGCTACACCTTC,CASSEPGLYGYTF,TRBJ1-2,.,TRBV6-1,.
TGTGCCAGCAGCTTGGGGCCGGGACGGGGGTCCTACGAGCAGTACTTC,CASSLGPGRGSYEQYF,TRBJ2-7,.,TRBV7-8,.
TGTGCCAGCAGCGTAGGGCTAGCGGGGCACACCGGGGAGCTGTTTTTT,CASSVGLAGHTGELFF,TRBJ2-2,TRBD2,TRBV9,.
TGTGCCAGCAGCTTAGCGGGGACAGATGGCTACACCTTC,CASSLAGTDGYTF,TRBJ1-2,TRBD1,TRBV7-6,.
TGTGCCAGCAGCTATAAACCGGGAATCTATAATTCACCCCTCCACTTT,CASSYKPGIYNSPLHF,TRBJ1-6,.,TRBV5-6,.
TGTGCCATCAGTGAGGTCCTGGGACAGGGTCAAGAGACCCAGTACTTC,CAISEVLGQGQETQYF,TRBJ2-5,TRBD1,TRBV10-3,.
TGTGCCAGCAGCTTGAGAACAGGGGAGCAGTACTTC,CASSLRTGEQYF,TRBJ2-7,.,TRBV7-9,.
TGTGCCTGGGGCGGGGGAACGACTAATGAAAAACTGTTTTTT,CAWGGGTTNEKLFF,TRBJ1-4,.,TRBV30,.
TGCGCCAGCACCGCCCGGGACTCACCGAACACCGGGGAGCTGTTTTTT,CASTARDSPNTGELFF,TRBJ2-2,.,TRBV5-1,.
TGTGCCAGCAGCTTAACAGGGGGCAAGCTGGGTGAGCAGTACTTC,CASSLTGGKLGEQYF,TRBJ2-7,TRBD1,TRBV11-3,once
TGTGCCATCAGTGAAATTTCAGGGTCCGAGCAGTACTTC,CAISEISGSEQYF,TRBJ2-7,.,TRBV10-3,.
TGCGCCAGCAGCCCTGGACAGGGGGCGTTAGATACGCAGTATTTT,CASSPGQGALDTQYF,TRBJ2-3,TRBD1,TRBV5-1,.
TGTGCCAGTAGTAACCGGACAGTCCGAACCCATCAGCCCCAGCATTTT,CASSNRTVRTHQPQHF,TRBJ1-5,.,TRBV19,.
TGTGCCAGCAGCCCGATCGATAGGACATCAGATACGCAGTATTTT,CASSPIDRTSDTQYF,TRBJ2-3,.,TRBV7-9,.
TGTGCCAGCAGCCGAGACAGGGGGGTAGAGCAGTACTTC,CASSRDRGVEQYF,TRBJ2-7,TRBD1,TRBV27,once
TGTGCCAGTAGTAAGGGAGGACAGGGAGAAGAGCAGTACTTC,CASSKGGQGEEQYF,TRBJ2-7,TRBD1,TRBV19,.
TGTGCCAGCAGCACGGACACGGCCTATGGCTACACCTTC,CASSTDTAYGYTF,TRBJ1-2,.,TRBV5-4,once
TGTGCCAGCAGTGAGCATCCGGACAGGGAGTTTTATGGCTACACCTTC,CASSEHPDREFYGYTF,TRBJ1-2,TRBD1,TRBV6-1,few
TGTGCCTCGGAGCTGGGACTCAGGCACGCTGAAGCTTTCTTT,CASELGLRHAEAFF,TRBJ1-1,.,TRBV30,.
TGTGCCAGCAGCTTAGGGCTCGCGGCAGGGCCGAGCTACGAGCAGTACTTC,CASSLGLAAGPSYEQYF,TRBJ2-7,.,TRBV5-5,once
TGTGCCTGGAGTAAACAGGGCGGCTCTGGAAACACCATATATTTT,CAWSKQGGSGNTIYF,TRBJ1-3,.,TRBV30,few
TGTGCCAGCAGCTCAAACGGTCAGCGGGACGGCTACGAGCAGTACTTC,CASSSNGQRDGYEQYF,TRBJ2-7,TRBD2,TRBV7-8,.
TGTGCTAGTGGTTGGGACACTACCTACGAGCAGTACTTC,CASGWDTTYEQYF,TRBJ2-7,.,TRBV12-5,.
TGCGCCAGCAGCCCGACAGGGCGTAATGAAAAACTGTTTTTT,CASSPTGRNEKLFF,TRBJ1-4,TRBD1,TRBV5-1,.
TGCAGCGTCGCTTACAGCCAAGAGACCCAGTACTTC,CSVAYSQETQYF,TRBJ2-5,.,TRBV29-1,.
TGTGCCATCAGTGAGGATTCCGGGGTTAGCAATCAGCCCCAGCATTTT,CAISEDSGVSNQPQHF,TRBJ1-5,.,TRBV10-3,once
TGTGCCAGTAGTTTAGCTATTGGTCAGCCCCAGCATTTT,CASSLAIGQPQHF,TRBJ1-5,.,TRBV19,once
TGTGCCAGCAGCGTTGGAGGGAGCTCCTACGAGCAGTACTTC,CASSVGGSSYEQYF,TRBJ2-7,.,TRBV9,.
TGTGCCACCAGCAGAGGACTAGCGGGCCTCACAGATACGCAGTATTTT,CATSRGLAGLTDTQYF,TRBJ2-3,TRBD2,TRBV15,.
TGTGCCAGCAGTAATTCGGGACAGGCGGAGGAGGAGCAGTACTTC,CASSNSGQAEEEQYF,TRBJ2-7,TRBD1,TRBV9,.
TGTGCCAGCAGCTTGGGCGGGGGGTACAGGGATACGCAGTATTTT,CASSLGGGYRDTQYF,TRBJ2-3,TRBD2,TRBV5-6,.
TGTGCCAGCAGCGTCCAACAGGAGCTTAATGAAAAACTGTTTTTT,CASSVQQELNEKLFF,TRBJ1-4,.,TRBV4-2,.
TGTGCCAGCAGTCGAGATGCTAACTATGGCTACACCTTC,CASSRDANYGYTF,TRBJ1-2,.,TRBV2,.
TGTGCCAGCCGAGGGAGTGGTACTGAAGCTTTCTTT,CASRGSGTEAFF,TRBJ1-1,.,TRBV6-1,few
TGTGCCAGCAGCGTAGTTGGGACAGGTGACACTGAAGCTTTCTTT,CASSVVGTGDTEAFF,TRBJ1-1,TRBD1,TRBV9,.
TGTTCCAGCAGCTTGGGGACAGGGAGGGGCAACACTGAAGCTTTCTTT,CSSSLGTGRGNTEAFF,TRBJ1-1,TRBD1,TRBV7-9,few
TGTGCCTGGAGCTTGCAGGGGGCTCGGGGAGAGACCCAGTACTTC,CAWSLQGARGETQYF,TRBJ2-5,TRBD1,TRBV30,.
TGTGCCAGCAGCTTCCGTCCGCCGTCTATGGCTAACTATGGCTACACCTTC,CASSFRPPSMANYGYTF,TRBJ1-2,.,TRBV7-6,.
TGTGCCAGCTCACCACCCGAGACAACCTATGGCTACACCTTC,CASSPPETTYGYTF,TRBJ1-2,.,TRBV18,.